This T cell receptor (beta chain) was recorded in a study of somatic mutations in cytotoxic T cells in rheumatoid arthritis. Whole-study context: Some V beta antibody-stained T-cell populations were flow-sorted at nearly 100% purity, including V beta1+ cells sequenced for TCRB. Findings and limits, study-wide: Measured CD8+ T-cell clonality, a value compared between rheumatoid arthritis patients and age-matched healthy controls, did not differ significantly.

Details on this clone: Its antigen is not known.

Separation of CD4+ and CD8+ cells was performed by positive magnetic bead selection, and purity was verified by flow cytometry. Generated by immunoSEQ multiplex PCR, the TCRdb table keeps only in-frame clones and is missing some. Counted here are about 11,000 clones, over 70% occurring once; the ten biggest clones make up 9% to 10%. V shed 5 bases and J shed 0 bases, with 10 bases lying between them. The CDR3 is 13 residues long. Looked up from germline, CDR1 is GTSNPN and CDR2 is SVGIG (reference sequence). The V and J genes are TRBV30 and TRBJ1-1; D is undetermined. The source material was CD8+ T cells sorted from blood. This TCR derives from a man aged 70-80 years in good health. This chain's CDR3 is CAWGDGLNTEAFF. CDR3 sequence (DNA): TGTGCCTGGGGCGACGGACTGAACACTGAAGCTTTCTTT.